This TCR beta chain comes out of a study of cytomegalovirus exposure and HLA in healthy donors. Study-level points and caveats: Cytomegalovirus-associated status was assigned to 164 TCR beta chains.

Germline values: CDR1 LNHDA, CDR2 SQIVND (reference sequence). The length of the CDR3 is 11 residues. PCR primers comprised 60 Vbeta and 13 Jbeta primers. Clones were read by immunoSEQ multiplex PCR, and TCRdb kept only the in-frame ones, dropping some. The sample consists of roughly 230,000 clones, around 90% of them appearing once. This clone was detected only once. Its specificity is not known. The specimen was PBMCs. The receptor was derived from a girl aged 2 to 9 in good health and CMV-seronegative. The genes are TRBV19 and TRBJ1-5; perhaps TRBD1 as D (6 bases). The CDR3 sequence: CATGLQEPQHF. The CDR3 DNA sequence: TGTGCTACAGGGCTTCAGGAGCCCCAGCATTTT.